Below are 21 T cell receptor beta chains sequenced from a single sample in a study of T cells after yellow fever vaccination. TCRdb processed the 5' RACE reads anew with MiXCR; each CDR3 protein has one entry. The profile shows around 300,000 distinct CDR3 sequences, over 4% of them singletons. Sequences were derived from PBMCs, sampled 5 days after the yellow fever booster vaccination. The origin of the receptors is a man aged 18 to 29 who received the YFV17D yellow fever vaccine.

The genes are TRBV11-3 and TRBJ2-3; 13 bases line up with TRBD2. The CDR3 covers 18 residues. With V trimmed by 7 bases and J by 1 base, 11 bases remained unmatched. Germline V gives CDR1 SGHNT, CDR2 YENEEA. CDR3: CASKTGLAGALCTDTQYF. In DNA form, the CDR3 reads TGTGCCAGCAAAACCGGACTAGCGGGGGCGCTTTGCACAGATACGCAGTATTTT.

At least ten counts were recorded for this clonotype. The genes are TRBV20-1 and TRBJ1-5; no reliable D call. Trimming cost V 6 bases and J 5 bases, with 17 bases left between them. This CDR3 comprises 14 residues. The germline V gene has CDR1 DFQATT and CDR2 SNEGSKA (reference sequence). CDR3 DNA sequence: TGCAGTGCGGTAAAAGGGAAGGCAGATCAGCCCCAGCATTTT. Its protein is CSAVKGKADQPQHF.

This clonotype was seen a few times. The chain joins TRBV29-1 to TRBJ2-5; D gene unclear. Trimming left V 4 bases short and J 3 bases short, with 12 bases between. This CDR3 has 13 amino acids. The V gene's germline CDR1 is SQVTM and CDR2 ANQGSEA. The chain's CDR3 is CSVVSRMEETQYF. CDR3 DNA: TGCAGCGTTGTTAGCAGAATGGAAGAGACCCAGTACTTC.

This clonotype was counted at least ten times. The V call is TRBV3-1, the J call TRBJ2-1, with 7 positions matching TRBD1. Germline CDR1 and CDR2: LGHDT and YNNKEL (reference sequence). This CDR3 contains 12 residues. The ends lost 4 bases at V and 8 bases at J; junction bases unmatched: 2. Here the CDR3 DNA reads TGTGCCAGCAGCCGGACAGGAGATGAGCAGTTCTTC. The encoded protein is CASSRTGDEQFF.

In its sample, this clonotype was seen a few times. V is TRBV7-8 and J is TRBJ2-3; TRBD2 aligns across 12 bases. Germline V gene sequence: CDR1 SGHVS, CDR2 FQNEAQ. V dropped 4 bases and J dropped 0; count of bases not matched to a gene: 8. This CDR3 comprises 18 residues. The CDR3 is CASSSTSGGQTSTDTQYF. DNA of the CDR3: TGTGCCAGCAGCTCGACTAGCGGGGGCCAAACTAGCACAGATACGCAGTATTTT. Full variable domain (remainder filled in from reference TRBV7-8 and TRBJ2-3): GAGVSQSPRYKVAKRGQDVALRCDPISGHVSLFWYQQALGQGPEFLTYFQNEAQLDKSGLPSDRFFAERPEGSVSTLKIQRTQQEDSAVYLCASSSTSGGQTSTDTQYFGPGTRLTVL.

Only a few counts were recorded for this clonotype. The chain joins TRBV20-1 to TRBJ2-5; tentatively, D is TRBD1 or TRBD2 (5 bases each). Trimming took off 0 bases at V and 4 bases at J, with 15 bases between the two ends. In germline, CDR1 is DFQATT, CDR2 SNEGSKA (reference sequence). The CDR3 consists of 15 residues. CDR3 DNA sequence: TGCAGTGCTAGAGATTCGAGAGGGGTCGGAGAGACCCAGTACTTC. Its protein product is CSARDSRGVGETQYF.

The sample holds many counts of this clonotype. The gene calls are TRBV4-1 and TRBJ2-7; TRBD1 agrees at 8 bases. The V gene's germline CDR1 is MGHRA and CDR2 YSYEKL. The J segment lost 2 bases and the V segment lost 4 bases, leaving 13 bases of the junction unmatched. The CDR3 has 17 residues. In DNA form, the CDR3 reads TGCGCCAGCAGCCCCGAGGGTGGACAGGGAGCACCCTACGAGCAGTACTTC. This codes for CASSPEGGQGAPYEQYF.

This clonotype has ten or more counts. This chain links TRBV5-1 with TRBJ1-3; possible D gene TRBD1, 5 bases. CDR1 SGHRS and CDR2 YFSETQ come from the germline V gene. V lost 4 bases and J 0 bases, leaving 11 bases between the germline ends. The CDR3 runs 15 residues. DNA of the CDR3: TGCGCCAGCAGCCTGGGACTGGTCTCTGGAAACACCATATATTTT. Translated, it gives CASSLGLVSGNTIYF.

This clonotype was observed many times. The V and J genes are TRBV28 and TRBJ2-1, with 8 positions matching TRBD2. The CDR3 extends over 16 amino acids. Germline CDR1 MDHEN, CDR2 SYDVKM. V lost 6 bases, J lost 8 bases, and 15 bases stayed unmatched. CDR3 protein: CASRRPGGFLVDEQFF. CDR3 in DNA: TGTGCCAGCAGACGACCGGGGGGGTTTTTGGTCGATGAGCAGTTCTTC.

Many counts were recorded for this clonotype. The chain couples TRBV7-9 to TRBJ1-3; 7 bases match TRBD1. This CDR3 has 17 residues. Germline trimming cut 2 bases from V and 0 bases from J; bases unmatched to any gene: 7. Germline lookup yields CDR1 SEHNR and CDR2 FQNEAQ (reference sequence). The CDR3: CASSLMRQGLSGNTIYF. CDR3 nucleotide sequence: TGTGCCAGCAGCTTAATGAGACAGGGTCTCTCTGGAAACACCATATATTTT.

This chain connects TRBV4-1 to TRBJ2-5; TRBD1 matches 7 bases. Germline V gene sequence: CDR1 MGHRA, CDR2 YSYEKL. CDR3 length: 20 residues. The V segment lost 2 bases and the J segment 2 bases; nucleotides outside the gene matches: 20. The CDR3 here is CASSQRSLAASPGQQETQYF. CDR3 bases: TGCGCCAGCAGCCAACGTTCGCTAGCAGCCAGCCCGGGACAGCAAGAGACCCAGTACTTC.

In its sample, this clonotype was seen many times. The genes are TRBV6-1 and TRBJ2-1, with 11 nucleotides matching TRBD2. The germline gives CDR1 MNHNS, CDR2 SASEGT. The CDR3 spans 14 residues. The V gene end was trimmed by 4 bases and the J gene end by 4 bases; junction bases not matched to a gene: 0. DNA for the CDR3: TGTGCCAGCAGTGGACTAGCGGGGTACAATGAGCAGTTCTTC. Its translation: CASSGLAGYNEQFF.

This clonotype showed up just a few times. The rearrangement links TRBV6-2 or TRBV6-3 to TRBJ1-1; possibly TRBD1 for D (6 bases). V lost 10 bases to trimming and J lost 7 bases, with 16 bases between them. CDR1 MNHEY and CDR2 SVGEGT come from the germline V gene. CDR3 length: 12 residues. CDR3 nucleotide sequence: TGTGCCACCTTACAGGGCGGCGGTGAAGCTTTCTTT. It yields the protein CATLQGGGEAFF.

This clonotype was recorded a few times. V is TRBV7-2 and J is TRBJ2-1; D unresolved. CDR1 is SGHTA, CDR2 FQGNSA, per germline. Trimming took 0 bases from V and 6 from J, leaving 6 bases between them. This CDR3 region has 13 residues. The CDR3 here is CASSLAAFNEQFF. The CDR3 DNA follows: TGTGCCAGCAGCTTAGCGGCTTTCAATGAGCAGTTCTTC.

The chain carries TRBV4-2 and TRBJ2-3; D is unresolved. This CDR3 region has 13 residues. V lost 0 bases and J 4 bases, leaving 5 bases between the germline ends. Germline V gene data show CDR1 as LGHNA and CDR2 as YNFKEQ. As DNA, the CDR3 is TGTGCCAGCAGCCAAGACTATTCAGATACGCAGTATTTT. Translating gives CASSQDYSDTQYF.

This clonotype was found many times. In DNA, the CDR3 is TGCGCCAGCAGCTTGGAAGGCCGGACAGGGGTGGACGAGCAGTACGTC. Protein product: CASSLEGRTGVDEQYV. The rearrangement uses TRBV5-1 and TRBJ2-7, with 9 bases that match TRBD1. The ends lost 0 bases at V and 5 bases at J; junction bases unmatched: 9. The CDR3 totals 16 residues. Germline V CDR1 and CDR2: SGHRS, YFSETQ.

This clonotype was recorded at least ten times. The chain couples TRBV5-1 to TRBJ2-2; tentative D call: TRBD1 (7 bases). Germline values: CDR1 SGHRS, CDR2 YFSETQ. Trimming removed 4 bases from V and 4 bases from J, with 20 bases in between. The CDR3 is 17 residues long. CDR3 nucleotide sequence: TGCGCCAGCAGCCTTGCGACCGGTCAGGGGGGCACCGGGGAGCTGTTTTTT. It encodes CASSLATGQGGTGELFF.

The sample holds a few counts of this clonotype. The chain recombines TRBV5-4 with TRBJ2-3; a weak D match, TRBD2 (7 bases). Trimming cost V 0 bases and J 2 bases, with 13 bases left between them. Germline CDR1 is SGHNT and CDR2 is YYREEE (reference sequence). The CDR3 contains 16 residues. The CDR3: CASSLGRGAPTDTQYF. In nucleotides, the CDR3 is TGTGCCAGCAGCTTGGGTCGGGGGGCGCCCACAGATACGCAGTATTTT.

There are many counts of this clonotype. The chain has TRBV24-1 and TRBJ2-1; no clear D. The CDR3 runs to 15 residues. CDR1 KGHDR and CDR2 SFDVKD come from the germline V gene. Trimming shortened V by 9 bases and J by 2 bases, and 16 bases separated the two germline ends. Written as DNA, the CDR3 is TGTGCCACCGCTCTAAGCGTAAGCCCCTACAATGAGCAGTTCTTC. Translation gives CATALSVSPYNEQFF.

This clonotype has only a few counts. The J gene is TRBJ1-3, the V gene TRBV5-1; 7 nucleotides align to TRBD1. The germline V gene has CDR1 SGHRS and CDR2 YFSETQ. The CDR3 extends over 16 amino acids. J lost 3 bases, V lost 4 bases, and 10 bases had no gene match. CDR3 DNA: TGCGCCAGCAGCACGGGACAGCCCTGGGGTGGAAACACCATATATTTT. As protein: CASSTGQPWGGNTIYF.

This clonotype has at least ten counts. The chain couples TRBV20-1 to TRBJ1-5; unclear D gene. Trimming shortened V by 1 base and J by 0 bases, and 7 bases separated the two germline ends. From germline, CDR1 is DFQATT and CDR2 SNEGSKA (reference sequence). The CDR3 covers 14 residues. The CDR3 spells CSARARLSNQPQHF. The CDR3 coding sequence is TGCAGTGCTAGAGCCAGGCTTAGCAATCAGCCCCAGCATTTT.